This TCR beta chain was identified in a study of shared T cell receptors in the human thymus. Data came from immunoSEQ multiplex PCR; TCRdb stores just in-frame clones and leaves some out. The table includes approximately 580,000 clones, approximately 78% detected once. These data also featured in a second study, about human thymus T cells. That paper adds: Thymus tissue for the work was resected from patients undergoing corrective heart surgery.

The sample consisted of thymocytes. The clonotype comes from a boy under two years old with a congenital heart defect.

CDR3 sequence: CASSQKIDLVRRTGGREQYF. The CDR3 DNA sequence: TGTGCCAGCAGCCAAAAAATTGACTTGGTCCGGAGGACAGGGGGCAGGGAGCAGTACTTC. The rearrangement uses TRBV4-2 and TRBJ2-7, with TRBD1 matching 11 bases. This CDR3 contains 20 residues. The V gene's germline CDR1 is LGHNA and CDR2 YNFKEQ. V shed 2 bases and J 7 bases; nucleotides not matched to a gene: 22.